The text below deals with one TCR beta chain. The CDR3 extends over 12 amino acids. V was clipped by 9 bases and J by 1 base, with 7 bases between them. The data belong to a study of Ad26.COV2.S vaccination and SARS-CoV-2 variants. Using immunoSEQ multiplex PCR, the repertoire was profiled, and TCRdb retains in-frame clones only, with some absent. This table has some 370,000 clones, about 83% appearing once. Described treatment: some 20 received Ad26.COV2.S at low or high dose, single or two shots; a few received placebo; per-sample allocation not given. All samples were drawn on day 63, counting from the first vaccine or placebo injection.

The sequence was obtained from a person between 18 and 60 years old who received the Ad26.COV2.S COVID-19 vaccine or a placebo. This rearrangement joins TRBV12-3 or TRBV12-4 to TRBJ1-3; D is ambiguous. Sequences were derived from peripheral blood, sampled in a trial of Ad26.COV2.S vaccine versus placebo. CDR3 DNA: TGTGCCAGTCGGAGGTCTGGAAACACCATATATTTT. It is translated as CASRRSGNTIYF.